This is a list of T cell receptor beta chains from one sample in a study of T cells in localized non-small cell lung cancer. Using immunoSEQ multiplex PCR, the repertoire was profiled, and TCRdb retains in-frame clones only, with some absent. The data show several thousand clones, around 87% seen once. The specimen was peripheral blood, collected before any cancer treatment. The source of these receptors is a male donor at least 60 years old with stage III lung adenocarcinoma. Both conserved end residues are part of each CDR3. The D gene is left open where the match is weak. The listing skips clone size in some rows; elsewhere it reads once, few, many or a size class.

>TRBV7-6|-|TRBD1|TRBJ2-2
CASSLEGTGGTGELFF
TGTGCCAGCAGCTTAGAAGGGACAGGGGGAACCGGGGAGCTGTTTTTT
>TRBV2|-|-|TRBJ2-3
CASSLYGGGWSDTQYF
TGTGCCAGCAGCCTTTATGGCGGTGGGTGGTCAGATACGCAGTATTTT
>TRBV7-2|-|TRBD1|TRBJ2-7
CASSLTGTYEQYF
TGTGCCAGCAGCTTGACAGGGACCTACGAGCAGTACTTC
>TRBV23-1|-|-|TRBJ1-1
CASSLSRGRGNTEAFF
TGCGCCAGCAGTCTGAGTAGGGGCAGGGGGAACACTGAAGCTTTCTTT
>TRBV6-4|-|TRBD2|TRBJ2-1
CASSGPGTSGASEQFF
TGTGCCAGCAGTGGGCCGGGGACTAGCGGGGCCAGTGAGCAGTTCTTC
>TRBV4-1|-|-|TRBJ2-6
CASSQGWANVLTF
TGCGCCAGCAGCCAGGGTTGGGCCAACGTCCTGACTTTC
>TRBV5-6|-|TRBD1|TRBJ2-1
CASSLGTGALNEQFF
TGTGCCAGCAGCTTGGGGACAGGGGCTCTCAATGAGCAGTTCTTC
>TRBV20-1|-|-|TRBJ1-2
CSCRDFDGYTF
TGCAGTTGCCGGGATTTCGATGGCTACACCTTC
>TRBV2|few|TRBD1|TRBJ1-1
CASTLRQGAGTEAFF
TGTGCCAGCACACTCAGACAGGGGGCGGGCACTGAAGCTTTCTTT
>TRBV9|-|-|TRBJ2-5
CASSVVGEGAQYF
TGTGCCAGCAGCGTAGTGGGCGAGGGGGCCCAGTACTTC
>TRBV29-1|-|-|TRBJ2-3
CSVEDPPDRGGPDTQYF
TGCAGCGTTGAAGATCCGCCCGACAGGGGAGGGCCAGATACGCAGTATTTT
>TRBV11-2|-|-|TRBJ2-2
CASSRTGLGTGELFF
TGTGCCAGCAGCCGAACAGGGTTGGGCACCGGGGAGCTGTTTTTT
>TRBV9|-|TRBD1|TRBJ1-1
CASSVPKTGPVTEAFF
TGTGCCAGCAGCGTACCGAAGACAGGGCCAGTCACTGAAGCTTTCTTT
>TRBV7-9|-|TRBD2|TRBJ2-1
CASSLGLAGGNEQFF
TGTGCCAGCAGCCTCGGACTAGCGGGAGGCAATGAGCAGTTCTTC
>TRBV6-6|-|-|TRBJ2-5
CASSSEQTQYF
TGTGCCAGCAGTTCAGAACAGACCCAGTACTTC
>TRBV9|once|TRBD2|TRBJ2-3
CASSPIAGGPTDTQYF
TGTGCCAGCAGCCCTATAGCGGGAGGGCCCACAGATACGCAGTATTTT
>TRBV4-2|-|TRBD2|TRBJ2-1
CASSQTSGREDEQFF
TGTGCCAGCAGCCAAACTAGCGGGAGGGAGGATGAGCAGTTCTTC
>TRBV6-5|few|TRBD2|TRBJ2-1
CASSYGQRGTQFF
TGTGCCAGCAGTTACGGCCAGCGGGGCACGCAGTTCTTC
>TRBV7-9|once|-|TRBJ1-1
CASSEAFF
TGTGCCAGCAGTGAAGCTTTCTTT
>TRBV19|-|-|TRBJ2-2
CASQQVGLNTGELFF
TGTGCCAGTCAACAAGTGGGGCTGAACACCGGGGAGCTGTTTTTT
>TRBV19|-|-|TRBJ1-5
CASSFLGNQPQHF
TGTGCCAGTAGTTTCCTGGGGAATCAGCCCCAGCATTTT
>TRBV7-2|-|-|TRBJ2-1
CASSLGQSVEQFF
TGTGCCAGCAGCTTAGGACAGTCCGTTGAGCAGTTCTTC
>TRBV7-6|-|TRBD1|TRBJ1-1
CASSLGGGQAAQYTEAFF
TGTGCCAGCAGCTTAGGCGGGGGACAGGCCGCACAGTACACTGAAGCTTTCTTT
>TRBV23-1|-|TRBD1|TRBJ1-1
CASSHPDRAGTEAFF
TGCGCCAGCAGTCATCCGGACAGGGCCGGCACTGAAGCTTTCTTT